Shown below are 18 T cell receptor beta chains from a single sample sequenced in a study of T cell repertoires in cytomegalovirus infection. TCRdb passed the reads through MiXCR, listing each CDR3 protein once. Among roughly 500,000 distinct CDR3 sequences listed, approximately 16% were seen once. Sequences were obtained from CD8+ T cells from PBMCs. The receptors shown here come from a human donor in good health (CMV status not recorded). Some clones in this sample may be carry-over from other donors' samples.

The chain couples TRBV12-3 or TRBV12-4 to TRBJ1-4; 8 bases map to TRBD1. The CDR3 totals 17 residues. V shed 4 bases and J 7 bases; nucleotides not matched to a gene: 14. CDR3 region: CASSSRQGFRSGEKLFF. CDR3 in DNA: TGTGCCAGCAGTTCCCGACAGGGGTTTCGATCGGGTGAAAAACTGTTTTTT.

In its sample, this clonotype was seen many times. CDR3 region: CSARGSTNTGELFF. CDR3 DNA: TGCAGTGCTAGAGGGAGCACGAACACCGGGGAGCTGTTTTTT. V gene TRBV20-1 combines with J gene TRBJ2-2; the D is unclear. V dropped 1 base and J dropped 0 bases, with 6 bases sitting between them. The CDR3 is 14 residues long. The germline CDR1 and CDR2 sequences are DFQATT and SNEGSKA (reference sequence).

This clonotype was seen ten or more times. The rearrangement uses TRBV7-9 and TRBJ2-5, with 7 positions matching TRBD1. CDR3 length: 16 amino acids. Germline loops: CDR1 SEHNR, CDR2 FQNEAQ (reference sequence). The ends lost 5 bases at V and 2 bases at J; junction bases unmatched: 11. CDR3 sequence reads: CASSRRQGKGQETQYF. The DNA for the CDR3 is TGTGCCAGCAGCCGTCGACAGGGTAAGGGTCAAGAGACCCAGTACTTC.

V and J are TRBV6-6 and TRBJ2-1; weak D call: TRBD2 (6 bases). The CDR3 extends over 16 amino acids. V was clipped by 0 bases and J by 8 bases, with 17 bases between them. Germline-derived CDR1 and CDR2 are MNHNY and SVGAGI (reference sequence). Here the CDR3 reads CASSYSRARPGDEQFF. The CDR3 DNA follows: TGTGCCAGCAGTTACTCGAGGGCCCGCCCGGGAGATGAGCAGTTCTTC.

With respect to this clonotype: Germline and junction disagree at one end, which may indicate a read error. The V call is TRBV7-9, the J call TRBJ1-1, with no clear D. CDR1 and CDR2 (germline): SEHNR, FQNEAQ (reference sequence). This CDR3 region has 8 residues. The CDR3 protein is CASSLPLF. CDR3 coding DNA: TGTGCCAGCAGCTTGCCTCTTTTT.

This clonotype has ten or more counts. The V and J genes are TRBV19 and TRBJ1-5, with D unclear. The CDR3 contains 16 residues. The germline gives CDR1 LNHDA, CDR2 SQIVND (reference sequence). V was cut by 5 bases and J by 0 bases, with 14 bases left in between. The CDR3 spells CASSPTYSSSNQPQHF. CDR3 sequence (DNA): TGTGCCAGTAGTCCTACTTACAGCAGTAGCAATCAGCCCCAGCATTTT. The full variable domain, completed using reference TRBV19 and TRBJ1-5, is DGGITQSPKYLFRKEGQNVTLSCEQNLNHDAMYWYRQDPGQGLRLIYYSQIVNDFQKGDIAEGYSVSREKKESFPLTVTSAQKNPTAFYLCASSPTYSSSNQPQHFGDGTRLSIL.

This clonotype has only a few counts. The chain has TRBV5-4 and TRBJ2-1; the D gene is possibly TRBD2 (6 bases). CDR1 is SGHNT, CDR2 YYREEE, per germline (reference sequence). The CDR3 spans 13 residues. V lost 4 bases, J lost 7 bases, and 12 bases lay in between. CDR3 nucleotide sequence: TGTGCCAGCAGCCACCCGGGAGAAAATGAGCAGTTCTTC. Residues: CASSHPGENEQFF.

CDR3 residues: CASSQGLAGALETQYF. CDR3 in DNA: TGTGCCAGCAGCCAAGGGCTAGCGGGAGCCTTGGAGACCCAGTACTTC. V is TRBV4-2 and J is TRBJ2-5; 10 nucleotides line up with TRBD2. The CDR3 extends over 16 amino acids. With V trimmed by 1 base and J by 5 bases, 7 bases remained unmatched. CDR1 and CDR2 from the germline V gene are LGHNA and YNFKEQ.

This clonotype occurred many times. The chain recombines TRBV7-6 with TRBJ2-1, with D perhaps matching TRBD1 (5 bases). CDR1 SGHVS and CDR2 FNYEAQ come from the germline V gene. The CDR3 runs 12 residues. The germline V and J ends were trimmed by 5 bases and 5 bases, with 7 bases remaining between them. The CDR3 is CASSVRDNEQFF. CDR3 bases: TGTGCCAGCAGCGTCAGGGACAATGAGCAGTTCTTC. The entire variable domain, with the rest obtained from reference TRBV7-6 and TRBJ2-1, is as follows: GAGVSQSPRYKVTKRGQDVALRCDPISGHVSLYWYRQALGQGPEFLTYFNYEAQQDKSGLPNDRFSAERPEGSISTLTIQRTEQRDSAMYRCASSVRDNEQFFGPGTRLTVL.

The genes are TRBV9 and TRBJ2-7; the D gene is possibly TRBD2 (6 bases). The CDR3 spans 15 residues. Germline values: CDR1 SGDLS, CDR2 YYNGEE. The ends were cut back, 3 bases at V and 2 bases at J, with 15 bases in the middle. The CDR3 region has the DNA TGTGCCAGCAGCGCGCTTGGGACTGGTCCCTACGAGCAGTACTTC. It yields the protein CASSALGTGPYEQYF.

The J gene is TRBJ2-1, the V gene TRBV19; D possibly uses TRBD1 or TRBD2 (6 bases each). V gave up 6 bases and J gave up 2 bases, with 17 bases separating them. Germline CDR1 reads LNHDA; CDR2 reads SQIVND (reference sequence). The CDR3 is 16 amino acids. DNA for the CDR3: TGTGCCAGTAGCACCGTTGGGGGGACACCCTACAATGAGCAGTTCTTC. Residues: CASSTVGGTPYNEQFF.

CDR3 in amino acids: CASSGLAKNIQYF. The CDR3 nucleotides read TGTGCCAGCAGCGGTCTAGCCAAAAACATTCAGTACTTC. The rearrangement uses TRBV9 and TRBJ2-4; no clear D. V was shortened by 3 bases and J by 0 bases, with 4 bases between the two germline ends. Germline loops: CDR1 SGDLS, CDR2 YYNGEE. The CDR3 extends over 13 amino acids. Full variable domain (outside the CDR3, taken from reference TRBV9 and TRBJ2-4): DSGVTQTPKHLITATGQRVTLRCSPRSGDLSVYWYQQSLDQGLQFLIQYYNGEERAKGNILERFSAQQFPDLHSELNLSSLELGDSALYFCASSGLAKNIQYFGAGTRLSVL.

In its sample, this clonotype was seen a few times. The rearrangement links TRBV19 to TRBJ1-2, with 9 positions matching TRBD1. This CDR3 comprises 9 residues. The V segment lost 10 bases and the J segment 13 bases; nucleotides outside the gene matches: 4. Germline CDR1 is LNHDA and CDR2 is SQIVND (reference sequence). CDR3: CATGQGLTF. CDR3 bases: TGTGCCACTGGACAGGGGCTCACCTTC.

The V and J genes are TRBV6-6 and TRBJ1-1, with D hard to call. Trimming took 6 bases from V and 6 from J, leaving 11 bases between them. The CDR3 has 12 residues. Germline V gene lookup returns CDR1 MNHNY and CDR2 SVGAGI (reference sequence). The CDR3 here is CASRSEGSEAFF. CDR3 DNA: TGTGCCAGCAGAAGTGAGGGATCTGAAGCTTTCTTT.

There are many counts of this clonotype. The chain has TRBV27 and TRBJ1-1, with 9 nucleotides matching TRBD1. Germline V gene sequence: CDR1 MNHEY, CDR2 SMNVEV (reference sequence). The CDR3 is 13 amino acids. With V trimmed by 4 bases and J by 4 bases, 1 base remained unmatched. In DNA, the CDR3 is TGTGCCAGCAGTTACAGGGGGCTCACTGAAGCTTTCTTT. It specifies CASSYRGLTEAFF.

This clonotype was seen a few times. V gene TRBV6-6 combines with J gene TRBJ1-2; D perhaps matches TRBD1 (6 bases). The CDR3 sequence is 13 residues long. From germline, CDR1 is MNHNY and CDR2 SVGAGI (reference sequence). V shed 7 bases and J shed 6 bases, with 15 bases lying between them. DNA for the CDR3: TGTGCCAGCACCCAAGGGGGGCACAATGGCTACACCTTC. Translating it yields CASTQGGHNGYTF.

With respect to this clonotype: A single base separates this from a much larger clone, so it may be a read error. The chain is built from TRBV9 and TRBJ2-1; D might be TRBD2 (5 bases). Germline V gene lookup returns CDR1 SGDLS and CDR2 YYNGEE. This CDR3 is built from 13 residues. Trimming removed 3 bases from V and 3 bases from J, with 7 bases in between. In DNA form, the CDR3 reads TGTGCCAGCAGCGGGACTGTCTACAATGAGCAGTTCTTC. It encodes CASSGTVYNEQFF.

V usage is TRBV7-9 and J usage is TRBJ1-5; TRBD1 might be the D (5 bases). Germline CDR1 reads SEHNR; CDR2 reads FQNEAQ (reference sequence). The length of the CDR3 is 15 residues. V shed 5 bases and J shed 0 bases, with 11 bases lying between them. The CDR3 is CASSAEGYSNQPQHF. As DNA, the CDR3 is TGTGCCAGCAGCGCAGAGGGGTATAGCAATCAGCCCCAGCATTTT.